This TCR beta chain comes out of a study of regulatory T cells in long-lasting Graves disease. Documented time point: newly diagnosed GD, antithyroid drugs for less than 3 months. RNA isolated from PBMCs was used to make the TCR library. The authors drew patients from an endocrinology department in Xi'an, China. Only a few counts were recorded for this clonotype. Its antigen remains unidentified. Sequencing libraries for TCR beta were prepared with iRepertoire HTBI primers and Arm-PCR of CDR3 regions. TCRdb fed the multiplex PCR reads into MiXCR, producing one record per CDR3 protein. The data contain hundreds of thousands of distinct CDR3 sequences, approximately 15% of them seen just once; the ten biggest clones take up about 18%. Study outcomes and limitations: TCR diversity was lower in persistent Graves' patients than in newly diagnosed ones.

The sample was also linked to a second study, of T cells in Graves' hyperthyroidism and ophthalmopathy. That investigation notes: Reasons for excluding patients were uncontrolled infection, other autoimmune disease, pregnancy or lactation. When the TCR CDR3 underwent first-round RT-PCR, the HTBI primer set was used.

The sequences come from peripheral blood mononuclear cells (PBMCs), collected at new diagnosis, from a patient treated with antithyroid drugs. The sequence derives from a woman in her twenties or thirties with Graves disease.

The CDR3 sequence is CASSQGGYYGYTF. DNA of the CDR3: TGTGCCAGCAGCCAAGGGGGATACTATGGCTACACCTTC. V usage is TRBV3-1 and J usage is TRBJ1-2; no reliable D call. Germline CDR1 LGHDT, CDR2 YNNKEL (reference sequence). This CDR3 comprises 13 residues. Trimming stripped 1 base from V and 3 bases from J, with 6 bases between.